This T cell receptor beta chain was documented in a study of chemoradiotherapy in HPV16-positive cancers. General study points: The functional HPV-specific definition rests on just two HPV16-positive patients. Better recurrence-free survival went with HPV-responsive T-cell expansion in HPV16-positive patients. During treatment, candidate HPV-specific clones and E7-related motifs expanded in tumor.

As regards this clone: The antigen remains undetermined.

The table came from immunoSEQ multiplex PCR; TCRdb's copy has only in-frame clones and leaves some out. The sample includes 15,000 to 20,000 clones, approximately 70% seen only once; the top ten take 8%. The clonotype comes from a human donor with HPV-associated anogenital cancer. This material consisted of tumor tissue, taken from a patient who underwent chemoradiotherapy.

CDR3 nucleotide sequence: TGTGCCAGCAGGGACGTAAACAACATGAACACCGGGGAGCTGTTTTTT. Translated, it gives CASRDVNNMNTGELFF. The rearrangement links TRBV6-4 to TRBJ2-2, with no clear D. CDR3 length: 16 residues. V was shortened by 6 bases and J by 1 base, with 15 bases between the two germline ends. CDR1 and CDR2 from the germline V gene are MRHNA and SNTAGT.